These 30 T cell receptor beta chains came from one sample sequenced in a study of shared clonotypes between healthy human individuals (dated by TCRdb to the early 2020s). The library was produced with the immunoSEQ multiplex PCR assay. Drawn from immuneACCESS, this table holds only the in-frame rearrangements with V and J called that TCRdb kept. Clones are partly lost; checked studies trace under half to an unresolved V gene and leave the rest unexplained. This sample holds some 1,600,000 clones; 98% were observed only once. The biggest ten clones account for around 0.47% of the sample. Sequencing was carried out using naive CD4+ T cells sorted from blood. What this sample's cell subset or site label stands for: CD45RA+ positively selected. Receptor source: a man aged 30 to 39 in good health.

This chain connects TRBV13 to TRBJ2-7, with D unclear. The CDR3 runs 14 residues. Per the germline V gene, CDR1 is PRHDT and CDR2 is FYEKMQ (reference sequence). V was clipped by 2 bases and J by 3 bases, with 11 bases between them. CDR3 sequence (DNA): TGTGCCAGCAGCTTAAGACTCGCATACTACGAGCAGTACTTC. It encodes CASSLRLAYYEQYF.

Concerning this clone: The sample holds other DNA sequences that translate to the same CDR3. The chain joins TRBV7-8 to TRBJ2-7; the D gene is possibly TRBD1 (5 bases). Germline values: CDR1 SGHVS, CDR2 FQNEAQ. This CDR3 is built from 14 residues. V lost 5 bases, J lost 5 bases, and 16 bases lay in between. CDR3: CASSLFPRGNEQYF. As DNA, the CDR3 is TGTGCCAGCAGCCTATTTCCTAGGGGTAACGAGCAGTACTTC. Filled out from reference TRBV7-8 and TRBJ2-7, the complete variable domain reads GAGVSQSPRYKVAKRGQDVALRCDPISGHVSLFWYQQALGQGPEFLTYFQNEAQLDKSGLPSDRFFAERPEGSVSTLKIQRTQQEDSAVYLCASSLFPRGNEQYFGPGTRLTVT.

This sequence joins TRBV9 and TRBJ2-5; TRBD2 might be the D (6 bases). Germline lookup yields CDR1 SGDLS and CDR2 YYNGEE. This CDR3 spans 14 amino acids. V lost 1 base and J lost 3, with 10 bases in between. The CDR3 region is CASSVNWGEETQYF. The CDR3 region has the DNA TGTGCCAGCAGCGTAAACTGGGGGGAAGAGACCCAGTACTTC.

The J gene is TRBJ2-2, the V gene TRBV21-1; the D call in the table, TRBD1, was not verified against the DNA. TRBV21-1 is assigned pseudogene status. The CDR3 consists of 16 residues. CDR3 coding DNA: TGTGCCAGCAGCAAAGCGGGGGCCTATAACACCGGGGAGCTGTTTTTT. It is translated as CASSKAGAYNTGELFF.

V and J are TRBV7-9 and TRBJ1-2; TRBD1 matches 7 bases. J gave up 3 bases and V 3 bases, and 4 bases lay outside the gene matches. The germline gives CDR1 SEHNR, CDR2 FQNEAQ (reference sequence). The CDR3 has 14 amino acids. CDR3 nucleotide sequence: TGTGCCAGCAGCTTCCCGACAGGGTACTATGGCTACACCTTC. Residues: CASSFPTGYYGYTF.

This clone was picked up many times. This sequence joins TRBV28 and TRBJ2-3; possibly TRBD2 for D (6 bases). The CDR3 consists of 17 residues. Germline CDR1 and CDR2: MDHEN and SYDVKM. V lost 6 bases and J 4 bases, leaving 23 bases between the germline ends. The CDR3 spells CASSEEEGMVMADTQYF. The CDR3 region has the DNA TGTGCCAGCAGCGAAGAGGAGGGAATGGTGATGGCAGATACGCAGTATTTT.

The chain has TRBV10-1 and TRBJ2-1, with 8 positions matching TRBD2. The V segment lost 2 bases and the J segment 3 bases; nucleotides outside the gene matches: 6. Germline V gene sequence: CDR1 WNHNN, CDR2 SYGVQD (reference sequence). The CDR3 spans 16 residues. The CDR3 reads CASSEASGRGYNEQFF. CDR3 nucleotides: TGCGCCAGCAGTGAGGCCAGCGGGAGAGGCTACAATGAGCAGTTCTTC.

This rearrangement joins TRBV27 to TRBJ2-1, with 7 bases aligning to TRBD2. The CDR3 has 15 residues. V lost 3 bases to trimming and J lost 6 bases; unmatched junction nucleotides: 8. Germline loops: CDR1 MNHEY, CDR2 SMNVEV (reference sequence). For the CDR3, the DNA is TGTGCCAGCAGTTTGCGCGGGAGCACACCCAATGAGCAGTTCTTC. Amino acid sequence: CASSLRGSTPNEQFF.

The CDR3 sequence is CASSEVENTGELFF. DNA of the CDR3: TGCGCCAGCAGTGAGGTGGAGAACACCGGGGAGCTGTTTTTT. This chain links TRBV10-2 with TRBJ2-2; D is unresolved. The CDR3 runs 14 residues. In germline, CDR1 is WSHSY, CDR2 SAAADI. Deletions cut 2 bases from V and 1 base from J, with 5 bases between.

About this clone itself: The sample holds other DNA sequences that translate to the same CDR3. This chain uses TRBV5-6 with TRBJ2-5; 8 bases align to TRBD2. Germline assignment: CDR1 SGHDT and CDR2 YYEEEE. With V trimmed by 1 base and J by 1 base, 0 bases remained unmatched. The CDR3 sequence is 14 residues long. The CDR3 region has the DNA TGTGCCAGCAGCTTGCGGGGGGGCCAAGAGACCCAGTACTTC. Translation gives CASSLRGGQETQYF.

V is TRBV15 and J is TRBJ2-7; 12 bases align to TRBD2. Trimming cost V 4 bases and J 0 bases; bases outside gene matches: 1. In germline, CDR1 is LNHNV, CDR2 YYDKDF (reference sequence). This CDR3 comprises 15 residues. CDR3 residues: CATSTSGRASYEQYF. CDR3 in DNA: TGTGCCACCAGCACTAGCGGGAGGGCCTCCTACGAGCAGTACTTC.

The chain combines TRBV9 with TRBJ2-1; no reliable D call. Trimming pared 0 bases from V and 2 bases from J, leaving 9 bases between. The length of the CDR3 is 15 residues. CDR1 is SGDLS and CDR2 is YYNGEE in the germline V gene. CDR3 nucleotide sequence: TGTGCCAGCAGCGTAGCCGATCCCGCCTACAATGAGCAGTTCTTC. Translation: CASSVADPAYNEQFF.

This sequence joins TRBV4-3 and TRBJ2-3; 8 nucleotides align to TRBD2. Per the germline V gene, CDR1 is LGHNA and CDR2 is YSLEER. CDR3 length: 16 amino acids. Losses at the gene ends were 0 bases for V and 7 bases for J; bases not matched to a gene: 9. DNA for the CDR3: TGCGCCAGCAGCCAAGACGGGAGGGACTCCGGGTATACGCAGTATTTT. The encoded protein is CASSQDGRDSGYTQYF.

The chain combines TRBV11-2 with TRBJ2-2; D remains ambiguous. The CDR3 spans 14 residues. From germline, CDR1 is SGHAT and CDR2 FQNNGV. Trimming stripped 3 bases from V and 5 bases from J, with 10 bases between. Written as DNA, the CDR3 is TGTGCCAGCAGCTTTGGTGTCCAGACCGGGGAGCTGTTTTTT. It is translated as CASSFGVQTGELFF.

The chain carries TRBV9 and TRBJ2-1; 10 nucleotides match TRBD2. The CDR3 spans 15 residues. Unmatched junction bases numbered 6, after V lost 2 bases and J lost 7 bases. CDR1 is SGDLS and CDR2 is YYNGEE in the germline V gene. In nucleotides, the CDR3 is TGTGCCAGCAGCGTCAGCGGGAGGGGGAGGAATGAGCAGTTCTTC. Its protein product is CASSVSGRGRNEQFF.

This sequence joins TRBV9 and TRBJ1-3; D unresolved. This CDR3 is 13 amino acids long. The ends were cut back, 3 bases at V and 4 bases at J, with 8 bases in the middle. The V gene's germline CDR1 is SGDLS and CDR2 YYNGEE. The CDR3 loop reads CASSEAMGNTIYF. CDR3 coding DNA: TGTGCCAGCAGCGAAGCGATGGGAAACACCATATATTTT.

In the case of this clone: This is likely a read error, given that the CDR3 carries no conserved phenylalanine or tryptophan at its end. The DNA is left out, because the CDR3 cannot be placed on it with certainty; the CDR3 is given as TCRdb lists it. The chain joins TRBV6-1 to TRBJ2-7; TRBD1 was called by the table and not checked on the DNA. Germline V gene data show CDR1 as MNHNS and CDR2 as SASEGT. Both ends counted, the CDR3 spans 16 residues. The CDR3 region is CASSGESGTGGLSLPI.

DNA of the CDR3: TGTGCCAGCAGTGCCCTTCCAGGAAACACCATATATTTT. This gives the protein CASSALPGNTIYF. This chain links TRBV6-6 with TRBJ1-3; D is ambiguous. The CDR3 runs 13 residues. Germline V gene sequence: CDR1 MNHNY, CDR2 SVGAGI (reference sequence). Trimming removed 5 bases from V and 4 bases from J, with 9 bases in between.

The rearrangement joins TRBV25-1 to TRBJ1-5; D possibly corresponds to TRBD1 (5 bases). Germline-derived CDR1 and CDR2 are MGHDK and SYGVNS. V shed 8 bases and J shed 3 bases, with 14 bases lying between them. The CDR3 extends over 14 amino acids. CDR3 in DNA: TGTGCCAGCTCCGGGGCCCGGAACAATCAGCCCCAGCATTTT. Translating it yields CASSGARNNQPQHF.

The chain is built from TRBV28 and TRBJ1-3; D gene unclear. The V gene lost 3 bases and the J gene lost 1 base, with 10 bases spanning the gap. This CDR3 is built from 15 residues. Germline CDR1 is MDHEN and CDR2 is SYDVKM. This chain's CDR3 is CASSLVGTSGNTIYF. In DNA, the CDR3 is TGTGCCAGCAGTTTGGTCGGTACATCTGGAAACACCATATATTTT.

This chain connects TRBV7-8 to TRBJ2-3; possible D gene TRBD2, 5 bases. The V gene's germline CDR1 is SGHVS and CDR2 FQNEAQ. The V end lost 5 bases, the J end lost 4 bases, and 13 bases lay between the germline ends. This CDR3 region has 14 residues. The CDR3: CASSPFGRADTQYF. CDR3 bases: TGTGCCAGCAGCCCATTTGGGCGGGCAGATACGCAGTATTTT. Using reference TRBV7-8 and TRBJ2-3 for the parts outside the CDR3, the full variable domain is GAGVSQSPRYKVAKRGQDVALRCDPISGHVSLFWYQQALGQGPEFLTYFQNEAQLDKSGLPSDRFFAERPEGSVSTLKIQRTQQEDSAVYLCASSPFGRADTQYFGPGTRLTVL.

The rearrangement uses TRBV10-2 and TRBJ2-5, with TRBD2 matching over 11 bases. V was pared by 0 bases and J by 3 bases, with 9 bases of the junction left unmatched. CDR3 length: 18 residues. CDR1 WSHSY and CDR2 SAAADI come from the germline V gene. CDR3 in DNA: TGCGCCAGCAGTGAGTCGATAGGAACTAGCGGGAGAAAAGAGACCCAGTACTTC. Translated: CASSESIGTSGRKETQYF.

The V call is TRBV28, the J call TRBJ2-7; D is perhaps TRBD2 (6 bases). V lost 7 bases to trimming and J lost 2 bases, with 21 bases between them. CDR1 is MDHEN and CDR2 is SYDVKM in the germline V gene. The CDR3 has 16 amino acids. The CDR3 coding sequence is TGTGCCAGCAACTTAAGGTCGGGAGTCGAGACCTACGAGCAGTACTTC. Translated: CASNLRSGVETYEQYF.

The rearrangement uses TRBV15 and TRBJ2-5, with 8 nucleotides matching TRBD2. Trimming cost V 2 bases and J 4 bases; bases outside gene matches: 9. CDR1 LNHNV and CDR2 YYDKDF come from the germline V gene (reference sequence). This CDR3 has 16 amino acids. Written as DNA, the CDR3 is TGTGCCACCAGCAGAACCGGGTCGGGGGGGGCAGAGACCCAGTACTTC. It encodes CATSRTGSGGAETQYF.

The rearrangement joins TRBV6-4 to TRBJ2-5; 8 bases are a match to TRBD2. CDR1 and CDR2 (germline): MRHNA, SNTAGT. V trimming: 3 bases; J trimming: 4 bases; junction bases outside the gene matches: 7. CDR3 length: 15 residues. DNA for the CDR3: TGTGCCAGCAGTGAAGTAGCGGGAATTGGAGAGACCCAGTACTTC. This translates into CASSEVAGIGETQYF.

V usage is TRBV5-6 and J usage is TRBJ2-5, with 10 bases identical to TRBD2. V trimming: 0 bases; J trimming: 4 bases; junction bases outside the gene matches: 3. Germline V gives CDR1 SGHDT, CDR2 YYEEEE. This CDR3 comprises 15 residues. CDR3 protein: CASSLALAGPETQYF. The DNA for the CDR3 is TGTGCCAGCAGCTTGGCACTAGCGGGACCAGAGACCCAGTACTTC.

As for this clone: A read error may produce the germline difference seen at one junction end. The V call is TRBV19, the J call TRBJ2-7, with D unresolved. Germline V lookup: CDR1 LNHDA, CDR2 SQIVND (reference sequence). The CDR3 is 12 residues long. The CDR3 nucleotides are TGTGCCAGTAGTATATTTGGTGACGAACGAAACTTC. This codes for CASSIFGDERNF.

This clone was seen a single time. The chain joins TRBV5-5 to TRBJ2-7, with a tentative D call TRBD1 (6 bases). The CDR3 contains 11 residues. From germline, CDR1 is SGHKS and CDR2 YYEKEE (reference sequence). The V end lost 1 base, the J end lost 13 bases, and 12 bases lay between the germline ends. Here the CDR3 DNA reads TGTGCCAGCAGCTTGAGGACAGAGACCTACTTC. Its translation: CASSLRTETYF.

The chain employs TRBV28 and TRBJ2-1; D ambiguous. There are 12 residues in the CDR3. The germline gives CDR1 MDHEN, CDR2 SYDVKM. V lost 2 bases and J lost 9, with 8 bases in between. CDR3 protein: CASSLPHSEQFF. CDR3 coding DNA: TGTGCCAGCAGTTTACCTCACAGTGAGCAGTTCTTC. The whole variable domain, remainder taken from reference TRBV28 and TRBJ2-1, is DVKVTQSSRYLVKRTGEKVFLECVQDMDHENMFWYRQDPGLGLRLIYFSYDVKMKEKGDIPEGYSVSREKKERFSLILESASTNQTSMYLCASSLPHSEQFFGPGTRLTVL.

This chain connects TRBV19 to TRBJ1-4, with 9 bases fitting TRBD1. Trimming at V came to 3 bases and at J to 6 bases, leaving 2 bases not matched to a gene. This CDR3 is 14 amino acids long. CDR1 is LNHDA, CDR2 SQIVND, per germline (reference sequence). The CDR3 here is CASSIGQGYEKLFF. The CDR3 DNA is TGTGCCAGTAGTATCGGACAGGGGTATGAAAAACTGTTTTTT.